A single sample gave rise to the 27 T cell receptor beta chains below, sequenced in a study of response to subunit inactivated influenza vaccine. TCRdb reprocessed the RT-PCR reads via MiXCR and lists one record per CDR3 protein. The table has about 570,000 distinct CDR3 sequences, approximately 12% seen once. The sample in question was PBMCs from blood, obtained on the day of vaccination. These receptors originate from a man over 45 who received an inactivated influenza vaccine.

This clonotype turned up a few times. The V gene is TRBV9, the J gene TRBJ2-7; 7 nucleotides match TRBD1. The CDR3 is 15 residues long. With V trimmed by 0 bases and J by 4 bases, 7 bases remained unmatched. Germline CDR1 is SGDLS and CDR2 is YYNGEE. For the CDR3, the DNA is TGTGCCAGCAGCGTAGCGACAGGGACAAGTTACGAGCAGTACTTC. Its protein is CASSVATGTSYEQYF.

This clonotype came up many times. The rearrangement links TRBV7-2 to TRBJ2-3, with D possibly matching TRBD2 (5 bases). V lost 5 bases to trimming and J lost 2 bases, with 14 bases between them. This CDR3 is built from 15 residues. The V gene's germline CDR1 is SGHTA and CDR2 FQGNSA. As DNA, the CDR3 is TGTGCCAGCAGCGCACTAGTATCGGTCACAGATACGCAGTATTTT. It codes for CASSALVSVTDTQYF.

V is TRBV15 and J is TRBJ2-3; D perhaps matches TRBD2 (6 bases). CDR3 size: 16 residues. From germline, CDR1 is LNHNV and CDR2 YYDKDF (reference sequence). Trimming cost V 1 base and J 5 bases, with 16 bases left between them. CDR3 amino acids: CATSRARGTFGDTQYF. In DNA form, the CDR3 reads TGTGCCACCAGCAGAGCCCGGGGGACCTTCGGAGATACGCAGTATTTT. Looking up the rest from reference TRBV15 and TRBJ2-3 gives the full variable domain: DAMVIQNPRYQVTQFGKPVTLSCSQTLNHNVMYWYQQKSSQAPKLLFHYYDKDFNNEADTPDNFQSRRPNTSFCFLDIRSPGLGDTAMYLCATSRARGTFGDTQYFGPGTRLTVL.

This clonotype was detected only a few times. The gene calls are TRBV5-1 and TRBJ2-2; D is unresolved. CDR3 length: 13 residues. Trimming removed 5 bases from V and 1 base from J, with 6 bases in between. Germline CDR1 and CDR2: SGHRS and YFSETQ. The DNA for the CDR3 is TGCGCCAGCAGGGACCAGAACACCGGGGAGCTGTTTTTT. Protein product: CASRDQNTGELFF.

The chain is built from TRBV20-1 and TRBJ1-5; 10 bases fit TRBD1. This CDR3 contains 17 residues. V lost 4 bases and J lost 2; bases outside the gene matches: 11. In germline, CDR1 is DFQATT, CDR2 SNEGSKA (reference sequence). The CDR3 sequence: CSAIGDRGGHGNQPQHF. The CDR3 DNA reads as TGCAGTGCTATAGGGGACAGGGGAGGCCACGGCAATCAGCCCCAGCATTTT.

The chain has TRBV27 and TRBJ2-1, with D unresolved. Germline assignment: CDR1 MNHEY and CDR2 SMNVEV (reference sequence). The CDR3 covers 12 residues. The V end was cut by 5 bases, the J end by 9 bases, with 11 bases between. The CDR3 here is CASSPPMGEQFF. In nucleotides, the CDR3 is TGTGCCAGCAGTCCCCCTATGGGTGAGCAGTTCTTC.

V and J are TRBV5-1 and TRBJ2-5, with a possible D match to TRBD2 (7 bases). V dropped 0 bases and J dropped 5 bases, with 14 bases sitting between them. CDR3 length equals 15 residues. Germline values: CDR1 SGHRS, CDR2 YFSETQ. CDR3 bases: TGCGCCAGCAGCTTGGCCGCGGGGGCCTCGGAGACCCAGTACTTC. It specifies CASSLAAGASETQYF.

This sequence joins TRBV10-2 and TRBJ2-3; 7 positions match TRBD2. V was pared by 2 bases and J by 7 bases, with 9 bases of the junction left unmatched. CDR1 is WSHSY and CDR2 is SAAADI in the germline V gene. The CDR3 has 15 amino acids. The CDR3 DNA is TGCGCCAGCAGTGAGGCTAGCGGTCCCGGTAATACGCAGTATTTT. Amino acids: CASSEASGPGNTQYF.

The chain is built from TRBV12-3 or TRBV12-4 and TRBJ2-1; 11 nucleotides align to TRBD2. The CDR3 spans 17 residues. Trimming took 5 bases from V and 4 from J; bases not matched to a gene: 10. DNA of the CDR3: TGTGCCAGCAGTGTAAGACTGGGACTAGCGGCGTACAATGAGCAGTTCTTC. This gives the protein CASSVRLGLAAYNEQFF.

The J gene is TRBJ1-1, the V gene TRBV7-9; 9 positions match TRBD1. The CDR3 extends over 17 amino acids. V trimming: 5 bases; J trimming: 4 bases; junction bases outside the gene matches: 14. CDR1 and CDR2 (germline): SEHNR, FQNEAQ (reference sequence). The CDR3 nucleotides are TGTGCCAGCAGCCCCTGGGTGGACAGGGGCCGAAGCACTGAAGCTTTCTTT. This gives the protein CASSPWVDRGRSTEAFF.

This clonotype was seen a handful of times. A much larger clone lies a single base off, so this may be a read error. V usage is TRBV11-3 and J usage is TRBJ2-1; the match to TRBD2 covers 9 bases. Germline CDR1 and CDR2: SGHNT and YENEEA. The CDR3 runs to 15 residues. With V trimmed by 5 bases and J by 0 bases, 2 bases remained unmatched. The DNA for the CDR3 is TGTGCCAGCAGCATTAGCGGGGGCTCCTACAATGAGCAGTTCTTC. Its protein is CASSISGGSYNEQFF.

This clonotype was seen many times. The chain employs TRBV10-3 and TRBJ2-3, with D perhaps matching TRBD2 (6 bases). The CDR3 is 14 amino acids. The germline V and J ends were trimmed by 4 bases and 2 bases, with 10 bases remaining between them. CDR1 is ENHRY, CDR2 SYGVKD, per germline. The CDR3 is CAISAGLLTDTQYF. The CDR3 DNA is TGTGCCATCAGTGCGGGACTCCTCACAGATACGCAGTATTTT.

This clonotype was recorded a few times. This chain links TRBV20-1 with TRBJ1-2; D gene unclear. The CDR3 runs 15 residues. The germline V gene encodes CDR1 DFQATT and CDR2 SNEGSKA (reference sequence). Trimming left V 3 bases short and J 4 bases short, with 18 bases between. The CDR3 is CSASPKAGVRYGYTF. For the CDR3, the DNA is TGCAGTGCTAGTCCCAAGGCTGGGGTTCGCTATGGCTACACCTTC.

This clonotype was observed a few times. V and J are TRBV20-1 and TRBJ2-1; the match to TRBD2 covers 10 bases. This CDR3 is built from 15 residues. Germline assignment: CDR1 DFQATT and CDR2 SNEGSKA (reference sequence). V lost 7 bases and J lost 7; bases outside the gene matches: 13. CDR3 nucleotide sequence: TGCAGTGTTGAATGGCTAGCGGGAGAAATTAATGAGCAGTTCTTC. As protein: CSVEWLAGEINEQFF.

V usage is TRBV29-1 and J usage is TRBJ1-2; maybe TRBD1 (5 bases). V lost 6 bases to trimming and J lost 2 bases, with 22 bases between them. CDR3 length: 16 residues. The germline V gene encodes CDR1 SQVTM and CDR2 ANQGSEA. DNA for the CDR3: TGCAGCGTCGAACACCCGGGACGGATTGCGAACTATGGCTACACCTTC. It translates to CSVEHPGRIANYGYTF.

Only a few counts were recorded for this clonotype. J is TRBJ1-2 and V is TRBV28, with a possible D match to TRBD1 (5 bases). V dropped 4 bases and J dropped 8 bases, with 14 bases sitting between them. This CDR3 region has 13 residues. Germline CDR1 reads MDHEN; CDR2 reads SYDVKM. CDR3 protein: CASSSSGVWGYTF. The CDR3 bases are TGTGCCAGCAGTTCGTCGGGGGTTTGGGGCTACACCTTC.

Concerning this clonotype itself: The junction differs from germline at one of its ends, possibly a read error. The CDR3 nucleotides read TGTGCCAGCAGTTTATCGGCTGAATGGGACAGCATGGATTTT. Translated, it gives CASSLSAEWDSMDF. The J gene is TRBJ2-3, the V gene TRBV27; 7 bases line up with TRBD1. CDR3 length: 14 amino acids. Germline CDR1 reads MNHEY; CDR2 reads SMNVEV (reference sequence).

This clonotype was found many times. J is TRBJ2-1 and V is TRBV15; D is possibly TRBD1 (5 bases). Germline V gene sequence: CDR1 LNHNV, CDR2 YYDKDF (reference sequence). Trimming shortened V by 4 bases and J by 2 bases, and 15 bases separated the two germline ends. This CDR3 spans 16 amino acids. CDR3 protein: CATSNSGNRPYNEQFF. The CDR3 nucleotides are TGTGCCACCAGCAACTCAGGGAACCGCCCCTACAATGAGCAGTTCTTC.

This rearrangement joins TRBV7-8 to TRBJ1-1, with D perhaps TRBD1 (5 bases). The ends were cut back, 1 base at V and 5 bases at J, with 14 bases in the middle. This CDR3 has 15 amino acids. CDR1 SGHVS and CDR2 FQNEAQ come from the germline V gene. In nucleotides, the CDR3 is TGTGCCAGCAGCTTAGGAGCCATAGGGGCTACTGAAGCTTTCTTT. It encodes CASSLGAIGATEAFF. Full variable domain (remainder filled in from reference TRBV7-8 and TRBJ1-1): GAGVSQSPRYKVAKRGQDVALRCDPISGHVSLFWYQQALGQGPEFLTYFQNEAQLDKSGLPSDRFFAERPEGSVSTLKIQRTQQEDSAVYLCASSLGAIGATEAFFGQGTRLTVV.

This clonotype was seen a handful of times. V gene TRBV5-4 combines with J gene TRBJ2-5; 7 bases agree with TRBD1. The germline V gene encodes CDR1 SGHNT and CDR2 YYREEE (reference sequence). The CDR3 totals 16 residues. Unmatched junction bases numbered 11, after V lost 4 bases and J lost 2 bases. The CDR3 DNA reads TGTGCCAGCAGCCCGCCACCGACGACAGGGCAAGAGACCCAGTACTTC. This sequence encodes CASSPPPTTGQETQYF.

This clonotype was seen a handful of times. This chain joins TRBV4-3 and TRBJ2-1, with 12 bases that match TRBD2. Germline CDR1 is LGHNA and CDR2 is YSLEER. The CDR3 runs 15 residues. The trim removed 4 bases at V and 8 bases at J, leaving 6 bases unmatched. The CDR3 DNA follows: TGCGCCAGCAGCCGCCTAGCGGGAGGGCCTTATGAGCAGTTCTTC. Its translation is CASSRLAGGPYEQFF.

This clonotype was found many times. The junction shows a germline mismatch at one end, possibly a read error. The V call is TRBV12-3 or TRBV12-4, the J call TRBJ2-3; 9 bases are a match to TRBD2. The CDR3 sequence is 15 residues long. DNA of the CDR3: TGCGCCAGCAGCTTATCTAGCGGGAACACAGATACGCAGTATTTT. Translating it yields CASSLSSGNTDTQYF.

This clonotype was seen many times. This chain joins TRBV5-1 and TRBJ2-7; TRBD1 agrees at 7 bases. This CDR3 contains 14 residues. Trimming cost V 3 bases and J 3 bases; bases outside gene matches: 6. Germline V gives CDR1 SGHRS, CDR2 YFSETQ. The CDR3 spells CASSSERDSYEQYF. CDR3 DNA: TGCGCCAGCAGCTCGGAAAGGGACAGCTACGAGCAGTACTTC.

The chain joins TRBV3-1 to TRBJ1-6, with a possible D match to TRBD1 (5 bases). The germline CDR1 and CDR2 sequences are LGHDT and YNNKEL (reference sequence). Between the trimmed V and J ends, which lost 1 base and 11 bases, there was a span of 12 bases. CDR3 size: 14 residues. In DNA, the CDR3 is TGTGCCAGCAGCCAAGCGACAGCCTTCGCACCCCTCCACTTT. Protein: CASSQATAFAPLHF.

This clonotype was seen just once. The genes are TRBV7-8 and TRBJ2-7; D call uncertain. Trimming pared 0 bases from V and 3 bases from J, leaving 18 bases between. The CDR3 totals 17 residues. CDR1 and CDR2 (germline): SGHVS, FQNEAQ. The CDR3 coding sequence is TGTGCCAGCAGCTTAGCGTCTGGCAGACTTTCCAACTACGAGCAGTACTTC. Amino acid sequence: CASSLASGRLSNYEQYF.

V usage is TRBV7-8 and J usage is TRBJ2-3; a weak D match, TRBD2 (6 bases). Trimming took off 3 bases at V and 6 bases at J, with 16 bases between the two ends. Germline V lookup: CDR1 SGHVS, CDR2 FQNEAQ. CDR3 size: 15 residues. CDR3 region: CASSFEGGPFDTQYF. The CDR3 DNA follows: TGTGCCAGCAGCTTCGAGGGAGGACCTTTCGATACGCAGTATTTT.

The rearrangement links TRBV7-2 to TRBJ2-3; D call uncertain. Trimming cost V 5 bases and J 2 bases, with 17 bases left between them. CDR3 length: 16 amino acids. Germline CDR1 is SGHTA and CDR2 is FQGNSA. The CDR3 DNA follows: TGTGCCAGCAGCGCCAATACCAAAATCGTCACAGATACGCAGTATTTT. This codes for CASSANTKIVTDTQYF.